This T cell receptor (beta chain) was recovered during a study of CD8 T cells in ankylosing spondylitis. This clonotype was counted ten times or more. TCRdb re-called the 5' RACE reads with MiXCR, one entry per CDR3 protein. This sample has roughly 180,000 distinct CDR3 sequences, with about an eighth found just once. Germline CDR1 and CDR2: SEHNR and FQNEAQ (reference sequence). V dropped 11 bases and J dropped 3 bases, with 10 bases sitting between them. This CDR3 contains 12 residues. The V call is TRBV7-9, the J call TRBJ1-4, with unresolved D. What was sequenced was blood, either unsorted or a sorted T cell fraction (not recorded which). This receptor was taken from a female donor with ankylosing spondylitis or in good health (not recorded which). CDR3 sequence reads: CACGPSNEKLFF. Here the CDR3 DNA reads TGTGCCTGTGGGCCCTCTAATGAAAAACTGTTTTTT.